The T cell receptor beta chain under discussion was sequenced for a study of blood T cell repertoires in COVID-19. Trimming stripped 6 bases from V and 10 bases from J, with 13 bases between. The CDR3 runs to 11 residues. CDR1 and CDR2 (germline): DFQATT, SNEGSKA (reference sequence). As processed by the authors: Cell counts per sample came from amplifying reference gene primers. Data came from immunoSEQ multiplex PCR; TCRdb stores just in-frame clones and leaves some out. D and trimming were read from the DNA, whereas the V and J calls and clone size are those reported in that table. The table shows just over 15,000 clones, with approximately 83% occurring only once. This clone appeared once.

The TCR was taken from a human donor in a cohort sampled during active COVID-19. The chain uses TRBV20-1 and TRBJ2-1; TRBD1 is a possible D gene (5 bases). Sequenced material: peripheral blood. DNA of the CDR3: TGCAGTGCGGGGCCTAGAAGAGAGCAGTTCTTC. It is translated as CSAGPRREQFF.